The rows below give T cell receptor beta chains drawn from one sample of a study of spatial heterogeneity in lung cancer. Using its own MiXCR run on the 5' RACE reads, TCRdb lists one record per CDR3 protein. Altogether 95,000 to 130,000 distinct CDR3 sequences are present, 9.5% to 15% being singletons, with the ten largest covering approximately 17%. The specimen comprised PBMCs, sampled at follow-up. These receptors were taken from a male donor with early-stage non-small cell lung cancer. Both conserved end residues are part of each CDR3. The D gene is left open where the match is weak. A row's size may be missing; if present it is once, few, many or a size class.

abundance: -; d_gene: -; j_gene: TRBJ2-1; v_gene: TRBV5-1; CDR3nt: TGCGCCACCCGTCAGGACGTGAGCTCCTACAATGAGCAGTTCTTC; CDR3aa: CATRQDVSSYNEQFF
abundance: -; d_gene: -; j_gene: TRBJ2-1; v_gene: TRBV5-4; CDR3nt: TGTGCCAGCAGCGCCGGGGGCAGCTCCTACAATGAGCAGTTCTTC; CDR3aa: CASSAGGSSYNEQFF
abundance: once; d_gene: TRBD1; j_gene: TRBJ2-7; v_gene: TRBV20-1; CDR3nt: TGCAGTGCTTCCCCGGGACAGGGCTATCGCTACGAGCAGTACTTC; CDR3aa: CSASPGQGYRYEQYF
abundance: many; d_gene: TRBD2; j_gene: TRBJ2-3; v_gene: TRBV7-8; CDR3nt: TGTGCCAGCAGCTCCAGAGGTAGCGGGGGTTTCACAGATACGCAGTATTTT; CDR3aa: CASSSRGSGGFTDTQYF
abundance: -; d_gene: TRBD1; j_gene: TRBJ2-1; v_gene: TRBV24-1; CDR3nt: TGTGCCACCAGTGATCCTGGACAGGGTCACGGCAATGAGCAGTTCTTC; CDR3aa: CATSDPGQGHGNEQFF
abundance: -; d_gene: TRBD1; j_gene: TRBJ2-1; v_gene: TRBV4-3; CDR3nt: TGCGCCAGCAGCCAAGGAGGGGGCTCTGGCAATGAGCAGTTCTTC; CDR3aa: CASSQGGGSGNEQFF
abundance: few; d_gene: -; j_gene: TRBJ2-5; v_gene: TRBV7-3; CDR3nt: TGTGCCAGCAGCTTCTCCGGGTCCCTCAGGGAGACCCAGTACTTC; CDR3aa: CASSFSGSLRETQYF
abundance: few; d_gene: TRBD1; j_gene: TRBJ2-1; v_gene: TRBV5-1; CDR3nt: TGCGCCAGCAGCTTGGGCCCCACAGGGGGCGGGAACAATGAGCAGTTCTTC; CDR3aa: CASSLGPTGGGNNEQFF
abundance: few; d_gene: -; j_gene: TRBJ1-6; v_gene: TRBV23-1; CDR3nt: TGCGCCAGCAGTCAATCGAGGAATTCGAGGGGTTCGTCGGGCAAGAAGGATAATTCACCCCTCCACTTT; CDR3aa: CASSQSRNSRGSSGKKDNSPLHF
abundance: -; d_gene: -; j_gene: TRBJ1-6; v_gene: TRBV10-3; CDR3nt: TGTGCCACCACCGAGGAGAGCTCCTATAATTCACCCCTCCACTTT; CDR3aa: CATTEESSYNSPLHF
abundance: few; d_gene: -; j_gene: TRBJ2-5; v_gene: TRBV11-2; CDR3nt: TGTGCCAGCAGCTCCCCGGGGGCCTGGAAGACCCAGTACTTC; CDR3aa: CASSSPGAWKTQYF
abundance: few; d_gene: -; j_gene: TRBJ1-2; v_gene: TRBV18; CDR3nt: TGTGCCAGCTCGTCCCAGGATAGAGTTAACTATGGCTACACCTTC; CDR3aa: CASSSQDRVNYGYTF
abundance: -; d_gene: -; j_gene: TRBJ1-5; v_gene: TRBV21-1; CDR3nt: TGTGCCAGCAGCAAAGGGACAGGGGAGTGTCAGCCCCAGCATTTT; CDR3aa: CASSKGTGECQPQHF
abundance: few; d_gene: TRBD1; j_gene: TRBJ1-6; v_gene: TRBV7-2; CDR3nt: TGTGCCAGCAGCTTACTCGGAGGGGGCCAAGGTCCTTCACCCCTCCACTTT; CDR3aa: CASSLLGGGQGPSPLHF
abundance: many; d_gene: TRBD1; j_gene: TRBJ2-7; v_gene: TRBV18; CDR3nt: TGTGCCAGCTCAGGGACAGGGAACTACGAGCAGTACTTC; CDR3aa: CASSGTGNYEQYF
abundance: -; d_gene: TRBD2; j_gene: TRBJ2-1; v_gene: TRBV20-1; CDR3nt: TGCAGTGCTGATCCGGGACTAGAGTTCTACAATGAGCAGTTCTTC; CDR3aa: CSADPGLEFYNEQFF